This TCR beta chain was recovered during a study of T cell repertoires in ileal Crohn's disease. Study-wide context: Every patient was operated on for stricturing (roughly 60%) or penetrating (around 40%) complications. General study results and limits: Clonality above 26.8% at surgery always came with endoscopic recurrence.

Included were adult ileal or ileocolonic Crohn's patients indicated for ileocolonic resection. Note on this clone: The target antigen is unknown.

Germline V gives CDR1 LNHNV, CDR2 YYDKDF (reference sequence). This CDR3 has 15 residues. Trimming removed 5 bases from V and 4 bases from J; junction bases left unmatched: 7. Method: immunoSEQ multiplex PCR; TCRdb's copy keeps in-frame clones and lacks some. The repertoire consists of approximately 4,200 clones, with 65% to 70% occurring once and the leading ten covering 16%. The sequenced sample consisted of ileal tissue. The chain carries TRBV15 and TRBJ2-1, with 8 bases matching TRBD1. The TCR originated in an adult with Crohn's disease. CDR3 bases: TGTGCCACCAGCGCCTCCCGACAGGGGTACAATGAGCAGTTCTTC. It is translated as CATSASRQGYNEQFF.